Below are 14 T cell receptor beta chains sequenced from a single sample in a study of blood T cells in healthy people across ages. A J-beta primer mix and a sample-barcoded 5' primer were used in a second PCR of roughly 7 to 12 cycles. Via MiXCR, TCRdb re-called the 5' RACE reads, giving one row per CDR3 protein. There are roughly 1,500,000 distinct CDR3 sequences in the sample; almost 35% occur only once, and about 11% lies in the top ten. Sequenced sample: blood. Receptor source: a woman in her 30s in good health.

The V call is TRBV6-1, the J call TRBJ2-5; maybe TRBD1 (5 bases). In germline, CDR1 is MNHNS, CDR2 SASEGT. CDR3 length equals 13 residues. Between the trimmed V and J ends, which lost 2 bases and 11 bases, there was a span of 15 bases. Written as DNA, the CDR3 is TGTGCCAGCAGTGAAATTGACAGAAATGAGCAGTACTTC. It yields the protein CASSEIDRNEQYF.

In this sample, this clonotype turned up a few times. The V gene is TRBV7-9, the J gene TRBJ1-2; D is possibly TRBD1 (5 bases). Trimming removed 5 bases at V and 7 bases at J, with 17 bases between. Germline assignment: CDR1 SEHNR and CDR2 FQNEAQ (reference sequence). This CDR3 has 14 residues. The CDR3 spells CASSPRGGSGGYTF. CDR3 sequence (DNA): TGTGCCAGCAGCCCAAGGGGCGGGAGCGGTGGCTACACCTTC.

In the case of this clonotype: This may be a read error: a much more frequent sequence differs by one nucleotide. The rearrangement uses TRBV29-1 and TRBJ2-7, with D perhaps assigned TRBD1 or TRBD2 (5 bases each). The CDR3 has 14 residues. V lost 4 bases and J 5 bases, leaving 18 bases between the germline ends. Germline values: CDR1 SQVTM, CDR2 ANQGSEA. The CDR3 sequence is CSVVGVGQGDEQYF. DNA for the CDR3: TGCAGCGTTGTCGGGGTGGGGCAGGGCGACGAGCAGTACTTC.

This clonotype was found a few times. The rearrangement links TRBV30 to TRBJ1-1; D unclear. The V end lost 5 bases, the J end lost 1 base, and 11 bases lay between the germline ends. The V gene's germline CDR1 is GTSNPN and CDR2 SVGIG (reference sequence). The CDR3 spans 13 residues. CDR3 loop: CAWSPGRNTEAFF. CDR3 coding DNA: TGTGCCTGGTCCCCGGGTAGGAACACTGAAGCTTTCTTT.

This clonotype was detected only a few times. The V and J genes are TRBV27 and TRBJ2-3; 7 positions match TRBD2. CDR3 length: 15 amino acids. Trimming at V came to 5 bases and at J to 2 bases, leaving 7 bases not matched to a gene. CDR1 MNHEY and CDR2 SMNVEV come from the germline V gene (reference sequence). CDR3 residues: CASSRTAGDTDTQYF. Here the CDR3 DNA reads TGTGCCAGCAGTCGAACGGCGGGAGACACAGATACGCAGTATTTT.

This clonotype was seen more than once but under ten times. The gene calls are TRBV7-6 and TRBJ1-6; the match to TRBD1 covers 11 bases. The V segment lost 5 bases and the J segment 11 bases; nucleotides outside the gene matches: 8. The CDR3 extends over 15 amino acids. Germline CDR1 is SGHVS and CDR2 is FNYEAQ. In nucleotides, the CDR3 is TGTGCCAGCAGCCCTCTGGACAGGGGGCTAGCACCCCTCCACTTT. Translation: CASSPLDRGLAPLHF. Full variable domain (remainder filled in from reference TRBV7-6 and TRBJ1-6): GAGVSQSPRYKVTKRGQDVALRCDPISGHVSLYWYRQALGQGPEFLTYFNYEAQQDKSGLPNDRFSAERPEGSISTLTIQRTEQRDSAMYRCASSPLDRGLAPLHFGNGTRLTVT.

The V call is TRBV7-6, the J call TRBJ2-1; tentative D call: TRBD2 (5 bases). The germline V gene has CDR1 SGHVS and CDR2 FNYEAQ. This CDR3 comprises 13 residues. The V end lost 5 bases, the J end lost 7 bases, and 12 bases lay between the germline ends. Here the CDR3 DNA reads TGTGCCAGCAGCCGCGACTGGACTAATGAGCAGTTCTTC. Translated, it gives CASSRDWTNEQFF. Filled out from reference TRBV7-6 and TRBJ2-1, the complete variable domain reads GAGVSQSPRYKVTKRGQDVALRCDPISGHVSLYWYRQALGQGPEFLTYFNYEAQQDKSGLPNDRFSAERPEGSISTLTIQRTEQRDSAMYRCASSRDWTNEQFFGPGTRLTVL.

The rearrangement uses TRBV6-5 and TRBJ1-2; possible D gene TRBD1, 5 bases. The CDR3 consists of 13 residues. The ends were cut back, 6 bases at V and 3 bases at J, with 11 bases in the middle. CDR1 and CDR2 (germline): MNHEY, SVGAGI. The CDR3, as DNA: TGTGCCAGCAGGCTCGACAGCTACTATGGCTACACCTTC. This encodes CASRLDSYYGYTF.

This chain uses TRBV7-8 with TRBJ2-7; the D is unclear. This CDR3 region has 14 residues. Germline V gives CDR1 SGHVS, CDR2 FQNEAQ. Trimming stripped 5 bases from V and 1 base from J, with 12 bases between. CDR3 sequence (DNA): TGTGCCAGCAGCCCCTCGTGGCTTTCCTACGAGCAGTACTTC. Protein product: CASSPSWLSYEQYF.

This clonotype appeared a single time. Germline is not matched at one junction end, which may reflect a read error. CDR3 residues: CAGSQFQTGGYEQYF. The CDR3 DNA reads TGTGCCGGCAGCCAATTCCAGACTGGAGGCTACGAGCAGTACTTC. The chain has TRBV3-1 and TRBJ2-7; TRBD2 might be the D (5 bases). From germline, CDR1 is LGHDT and CDR2 YNNKEL (reference sequence). This CDR3 has 15 amino acids.

V usage is TRBV13 and J usage is TRBJ2-3; D might be TRBD1 (6 bases). The CDR3 length is 14 residues. Trimming left V 4 bases short and J 1 base short, with 9 bases between. Germline V lookup: CDR1 PRHDT, CDR2 FYEKMQ (reference sequence). The CDR3 nucleotides read TGTGCCAGCAGCTACAGGGACCGCACAGATACGCAGTATTTT. Amino acids: CASSYRDRTDTQYF. Full variable domain (outside the CDR3, taken from reference TRBV13 and TRBJ2-3): AAGVIQSPRHLIKEKRETATLKCYPIPRHDTVYWYQQGPGQDPQFLISFYEKMQSDKGSIPDRFSAQQFSDYHSELNMSSLELGDSALYFCASSYRDRTDTQYFGPGTRLTVL.

This clonotype was seen at least ten times. The chain combines TRBV29-1 with TRBJ2-7; TRBD1 is a possible D gene (6 bases). Germline V gives CDR1 SQVTM, CDR2 ANQGSEA. Trimming cost V 1 base and J 6 bases, with 16 bases left between them. The CDR3 runs 14 residues. For the CDR3, the DNA is TGCAGCGTTGAAGGCCCCCAGGGGCGCAGCGAGCAGTACTTC. Translation gives CSVEGPQGRSEQYF.

As for this clonotype: The junction does not match germline at one end; this may be a read error. The chain is built from TRBV4-2 and TRBJ2-7; TRBD2 matches 8 bases. The CDR3 is 13 amino acids. Germline V gene lookup returns CDR1 LGHNA and CDR2 YNFKEQ. CDR3 sequence: CVSSHGGGLEQYF. The CDR3 nucleotides read TGTGTCAGCAGCCACGGGGGGGGCCTTGAGCAGTACTTC.

The table lists this clonotype with many counts. J is TRBJ1-1 and V is TRBV4-2; D is ambiguous. CDR3 size: 13 residues. The V gene's germline CDR1 is LGHNA and CDR2 YNFKEQ. V dropped 3 bases and J dropped 0 bases, with 5 bases sitting between them. The CDR3 nucleotides read TGTGCCAGCAGCCACGTTGTGAACACTGAAGCTTTCTTT. This codes for CASSHVVNTEAFF.